This T cell receptor beta chain was captured in a study of cytomegalovirus exposure and HLA in healthy donors. Overall study findings and caveats: A subsequent analysis found that TCR clusters from the first cohort also tended to co-occur in the roughly 120 validation repertoires, with about 95% of cluster scores above 0. Researchers catalogued over 150 TCR beta chains as cytomegalovirus-associated.

On this clone itself: Its antigen is as yet unknown.

Assay used: immunoSEQ multiplex PCR; TCRdb lists only in-frame clones, some missing. The table has 250,000 to 400,000 clones, 70% to 90% seen once; the top ten hold around 0.88%. Sequencing used PBMCs. The TCR sequence derives from a man aged 30-40 years in good health and CMV-seronegative.

The CDR3: CASSLEQGGVHEQYF. The CDR3 nucleotides read TGTGCCAGCAGCCTCGAGCAGGGGGGCGTCCACGAGCAGTACTTC. V usage is TRBV5-4 and J usage is TRBJ2-7; the D gene is possibly TRBD1 (7 bases). CDR1 and CDR2 from the germline V gene are SGHNT and YYREEE (reference sequence). This CDR3 is 15 amino acids long. Trimming took off 4 bases at V and 5 bases at J, with 19 bases between the two ends.